This is a list of T cell receptor beta chains from one sample in a study of metastatic and nonmetastatic thyroid tumors. TCRdb re-called the PCR reads via MiXCR. The table has roughly 15,000 clones, 20% to 25% seen once. The sample was adjacent normal tissue. These TCRs come from a female donor with papillary thyroid cancer or a benign thyroid nodule (not recorded which). Some clones in this sample may be carry-over from other donors' samples. CDR3s include the opening cysteine and the closing phenylalanine or tryptophan. Fields, in order: D gene, J gene, V gene, clone size, CDR3 DNA, CDR3 protein. D genes are given only for firm matches. Rows may omit the clone size; those that give it use once, few, many or a size class.

- TRBJ2-2 TRBV24-1 - TGTGCCATTGCGGACAGCTACACCGGGGAGCTGTTTTTT CAIADSYTGELFF
TRBD1 TRBJ1-4 TRBV6-5 - TGTGCCAGCAGTTTGACAGGGTTTGAAAAACTGTTTTTT CASSLTGFEKLFF
- TRBJ2-2 TRBV19 many TGTGCCAGTAGTCAGGGGACGTCGGGGGAGCTGTTTTTT CASSQGTSGELFF
- TRBJ1-5 TRBV27 many TGTGCCAGCAGTTTAGGGGGTTATCAGCCCCAGCATTTT CASSLGGYQPQHF
TRBD2 TRBJ2-7 TRBV4-3 - TGCGCCAGCAGCCTGTGGACTAGCGCCGACGAGCAGTACTTC CASSLWTSADEQYF
TRBD2 TRBJ2-1 TRBV27 few TGTGCCAGCAATACCTCCGTGACTAGCGGTTACAATGAGCAGTTCTTC CASNTSVTSGYNEQFF
- TRBJ1-1 TRBV4-1 - TGCGCCAGCAGCCAGGGGATCATCACTGAAGCTTTCTTT CASSQGIITEAFF
- TRBJ2-2 TRBV6-1 few TGTGCCAGCAGTCCTAGGGAGGTGGGGGAGCTGTTTTTT CASSPREVGELFF
- TRBJ2-3 TRBV12-3/TRBV12-4 few TGTGCCAGCAGCCTTGGACTCACTAGCACAGATACGCAGTATTTT CASSLGLTSTDTQYF
TRBD1 TRBJ2-1 TRBV11-2 few TGTGCCAGCAGTCTGACAGGGGGCGTTCTATGGGGATACAATGAGCAGTTCTTC CASSLTGGVLWGYNEQFF
TRBD1 TRBJ1-1 TRBV5-1 few TGCGCCAGCAGCCGGACAGGGGACCCTATGATAGCTTTCTTT CASSRTGDPMIAFF
- TRBJ2-2 TRBV12-3/TRBV12-4 few TGTTCCAGCAGAAGTCCCGGGGAGCTGTTTTTT CSSRSPGELFF
- TRBJ1-1 TRBV11-2 - TGTGCCAGCAGCTTAAACAGGGTGAACACTGAAGCTTTCTTT CASSLNRVNTEAFF
- TRBJ2-2 TRBV28 many TGTGCCAGCAGATACCAAGCCCGGACCGGGGAGCTGTTTTTT CASRYQARTGELFF
TRBD1 TRBJ1-3 TRBV5-1 few TGCGCCAGCAGCTTTAACAGGGGGCCTGGAAACACCATATATTTT CASSFNRGPGNTIYF
TRBD1 TRBJ2-7 TRBV7-2 - TGTGCCAGCAGTTCCGGGACAGGGGGCGCCTACGAGCAGTACTTC CASSSGTGGAYEQYF